This entry concerns a single TCR beta chain. V lost 4 bases to trimming and J lost 7 bases, with 21 bases between them. The CDR3 loop spans 16 amino acids. The germline gives CDR1 SGHKS, CDR2 YYEKEE (reference sequence). The sample belongs to a study of blood T cell repertoires in COVID-19. Across the whole study: Material from acute and convalescent COVID-19 was sourced from the United States, Italy and Spain.

Method: immunoSEQ multiplex PCR; TCRdb's copy keeps in-frame clones and lacks some. Of tens of thousands of clones detected, 77% appear once; the ten largest clones hold 25% to 35%. This TCR was recovered from a woman in her seventies with acute or convalescent COVID-19. This chain connects TRBV5-5 to TRBJ2-1; a possible D gene is TRBD2 (7 bases). The specimen was peripheral blood. Written as DNA, the CDR3 is TGTGCCAGCAGCCCCAGGACAGTCCGGGACTATAATGAGCAGTTCTTC. Its protein product is CASSPRTVRDYNEQFF.